Listed below are T cell receptor beta chains from one sample, sequenced in a study of a mutant IDH1 vaccine in newly diagnosed glioma. Method: immunoSEQ multiplex PCR; TCRdb's copy keeps in-frame clones and lacks some. The sample contains approximately 47,000 clones, 88% of which appear only once. What these receptors recognize is not known. The sequences come from PBMCs, collected from a glioma patient whose treatment included an IDH1 peptide vaccine. These receptors were obtained from a woman aged 40 to 50 with glioma. The conserved cysteine and the conserved F or W are not part of the CDR3 here. Fields, in order: V gene, CDR3 length, J gene, CDR3 protein.

>TRBV5-1|14|TRBJ2-1
ASSPGPSGSSYEQF
>TRBV4-1|12|TRBJ2-1
ASSLSKSYNEQF
>TRBV4-1|11|TRBJ1-5
ASSQVSVQPQH
>TRBV10-3|11|TRBJ1-1
ATSQGAPTEAF
>TRBV15|13|TRBJ2-7
ATSRGQGRFDEQY
>TRBV19|16|TRBJ1-5
ASTNSCAIPATVQPQH
>TRBV14|15|TRBJ2-7
ASSQATLGGGTYEQY
>TRBV4-3|14|TRBJ1-2
ASSQDLRRDSYGYT
>TRBV28|12|TRBJ2-7
ASSFRITPYEQY
>TRBV5-1|9|TRBJ2-5
ASSARETQY
>TRBV2|19|TRBJ2-1
ASSEAWRLAGGHISYNEQF
>TRBV5-1|12|TRBJ2-5
ASGEGGRAETQY
>TRBV10-3|13|TRBJ1-5
AISDGTGPNQPQH
>TRBV2|10|TRBJ2-7
ASRGSSGEQY
>TRBV6-6|10|TRBJ1-2
ATSTGTYGYT
>TRBV11-1|13|TRBJ1-6
ASSPDRRPNSPLH
>TRBV4-1|17|TRBJ1-5
ASSQEPLGTLDSNQPQH
>TRBV15|13|TRBJ2-2
ATNEKSGDTGELF
>TRBV4-1|13|TRBJ1-4
ASSRDRTTNEKLF
>TRBV5-4|15|TRBJ2-1
ASSFRSEGTSYNEQF
>TRBV27|9|TRBJ2-2
ASGGAGELF
>TRBV6-5|12|TRBJ2-5
ASSSWTRGETQY
>TRBV5-4|14|TRBJ1-3
ASSYLKRAPRNTIY
>TRBV18|13|TRBJ1-5
ASSLGRSDEQPQH
>TRBV5-8|13|TRBJ1-1
ASSSYREMNTEAF
>TRBV28|12|TRBJ2-7
ASSLTDNTYEQY
>TRBV11-2|11|TRBJ1-6
ASSSDRVGALH
>TRBV14|13|TRBJ2-7
ASSQGLAGFYEQY
>TRBV5-1|12|TRBJ2-1
ASSLGGSGNEQF
>TRBV19|13|TRBJ1-3
ASSILRTAGNTIY